This is a list of T cell receptor beta chains from one sample in a study of blood T cell repertoires in COVID-19. Data came from immunoSEQ multiplex PCR; TCRdb stores just in-frame clones and leaves some out. The sample shows about 120,000 clones, just over 90% of them seen only once. The sample consisted of peripheral blood. All receptors derive from a human donor with active COVID-19. The donor label of this sample is uncertain. Each CDR3 is given with its conserved first and last residue. Each record gives: clone size, J gene, CDR3 length, V gene, D gene, CDR3 DNA, CDR3 protein. The D gene is left open where the match is weak. Rows may omit the clone size; those that give it use once, few, many or a size class.

clone_size: NA
j_call: TRBJ1-4
cdr3_length: 13
v_call: TRBV27
d_call: NA
cdr3_nt: TGTGCCAGCTGTGCCCCCGGAGGCGGAAAACTGTTTTTT
cdr3_aa: CASCAPGGGKLFF

clone_size: NA
j_call: TRBJ1-2
cdr3_length: 13
v_call: TRBV6-5
d_call: NA
cdr3_nt: TGTGCCAGCAGTTACCAACGAAGGGGGGGCTACACCTTC
cdr3_aa: CASSYQRRGGYTF

clone_size: once
j_call: TRBJ1-4
cdr3_length: 15
v_call: TRBV24-1
d_call: NA
cdr3_nt: TGTGCCACCAGTGAAGGGGGGGCAACTAATGAAAAACTGTTTTTT
cdr3_aa: CATSEGGATNEKLFF

clone_size: NA
j_call: TRBJ2-1
cdr3_length: 15
v_call: TRBV7-2
d_call: TRBD1
cdr3_nt: TGTGCCAGCAGCTATGGACAGGGATCCTACAATGAGCAGTTCTTC
cdr3_aa: CASSYGQGSYNEQFF

clone_size: NA
j_call: TRBJ2-7
cdr3_length: 14
v_call: TRBV2
d_call: TRBD2
cdr3_nt: TGTGCCAGCAGTGAGGCTAGCGGGGTAGTCGAGCAGTACTTC
cdr3_aa: CASSEASGVVEQYF

clone_size: NA
j_call: TRBJ2-5
cdr3_length: 16
v_call: TRBV30
d_call: TRBD2
cdr3_nt: TGTGCCTGGAGTGAAGCCCAACTAGCGGTCCCTGAAACCCAGTACTTC
cdr3_aa: CAWSEAQLAVPETQYF

clone_size: once
j_call: TRBJ2-3
cdr3_length: 14
v_call: TRBV21-1
d_call: NA
cdr3_nt: TGTGCCAGCAGGCAGGGGGGCCGGACAGATACGCAGTATTTT
cdr3_aa: CASRQGGRTDTQYF

clone_size: NA
j_call: TRBJ2-2
cdr3_length: 14
v_call: TRBV18
d_call: TRBD1
cdr3_nt: TGTGCCAGCTCACCGGACAGGGAAGCCGGGGAGCTGTTTTTT
cdr3_aa: CASSPDREAGELFF

clone_size: once
j_call: TRBJ1-1
cdr3_length: 13
v_call: TRBV6-5
d_call: NA
cdr3_nt: TGTGCCAGCAGGCTACAGGGGAACACTGAAGCTTTCTTT
cdr3_aa: CASRLQGNTEAFF

clone_size: NA
j_call: TRBJ1-1
cdr3_length: 14
v_call: TRBV14
d_call: NA
cdr3_nt: TGTGCCAGCAGCCAAGAGGCAGGGAACACTGAAGCTTTCTTT
cdr3_aa: CASSQEAGNTEAFF

clone_size: NA
j_call: TRBJ2-2
cdr3_length: 15
v_call: TRBV7-8
d_call: NA
cdr3_nt: TGTGCCAGCAGCACGGGAGACTCTCCCCCAGTAGAGCTGTTTTTT
cdr3_aa: CASSTGDSPPVELFF

clone_size: NA
j_call: TRBJ1-1
cdr3_length: 12
v_call: TRBV29-1
d_call: NA
cdr3_nt: TGCAGCGCCGGAGGAGGGAACACTGAAGCTTTCTTT
cdr3_aa: CSAGGGNTEAFF

clone_size: NA
j_call: TRBJ2-1
cdr3_length: 16
v_call: TRBV7-9
d_call: NA
cdr3_nt: TGTGCCAGCAGCTTAGGAGGGACTGGGACCTACAATGAGCAGTTCTTC
cdr3_aa: CASSLGGTGTYNEQFF

clone_size: NA
j_call: TRBJ1-1
cdr3_length: 14
v_call: TRBV6-1
d_call: NA
cdr3_nt: TGTGCCAGCAGTGAAGTGGGCAAGAACACTGAAGCTTTCTTT
cdr3_aa: CASSEVGKNTEAFF

clone_size: NA
j_call: TRBJ1-1
cdr3_length: 12
v_call: TRBV29-1
d_call: TRBD1
cdr3_nt: TGCAGCGTGGGACAGATGAACACTGAAGCTTTCTTT
cdr3_aa: CSVGQMNTEAFF

clone_size: NA
j_call: TRBJ2-7
cdr3_length: 18
v_call: TRBV5-6
d_call: NA
cdr3_nt: TGTGCCAGCAGCTTGGATCTGGGGGGGACAGGCCTCTCCTACGAGCAGTACTTC
cdr3_aa: CASSLDLGGTGLSYEQYF

clone_size: NA
j_call: TRBJ1-3
cdr3_length: 16
v_call: TRBV3-1/TRBV3-2
d_call: NA
cdr3_nt: TGTGCCAGCAGCCAAGCCGGGACACCCTCTGGAAACACCATATATTTT
cdr3_aa: CASSQAGTPSGNTIYF

clone_size: NA
j_call: TRBJ2-2
cdr3_length: 17
v_call: TRBV5-1
d_call: TRBD2
cdr3_nt: TGCGCCAGCAGCTTTCCAGCGGGGGTAACGAACACCGGGGAGCTGTTTTTT
cdr3_aa: CASSFPAGVTNTGELFF

clone_size: NA
j_call: TRBJ2-5
cdr3_length: 14
v_call: TRBV5-1
d_call: TRBD2
cdr3_nt: TGCGCCAGCAGCTTCACTAGCGGGGAAGAGACCCAGTACTTC
cdr3_aa: CASSFTSGEETQYF

clone_size: NA
j_call: TRBJ2-5
cdr3_length: 14
v_call: TRBV7-8
d_call: TRBD2
cdr3_nt: TGTGCCAGCAGCTCAACTAGCGGGGGAGAGACCCAGTACTTC
cdr3_aa: CASSSTSGGETQYF

clone_size: NA
j_call: TRBJ2-2
cdr3_length: 15
v_call: TRBV3-1/TRBV3-2
d_call: TRBD1
cdr3_nt: TGTGCCAGCAGCAACACAGGGGTCACAACCGGGGAGCTGTTTTTT
cdr3_aa: CASSNTGVTTGELFF

clone_size: NA
j_call: TRBJ2-7
cdr3_length: 19
v_call: TRBV21-1
d_call: NA
cdr3_nt: TGTGCCAGCAGCAAACTACAATCAGAAGAGGGGGACAGCGACTACGAGCAGTACTTC
cdr3_aa: CASSKLQSEEGDSDYEQYF

clone_size: NA
j_call: TRBJ1-1
cdr3_length: 15
v_call: TRBV10-3
d_call: TRBD1
cdr3_nt: TGTGCCATCAGTGAAGGACAGGGGGCCGGCACTGAAGCTTTCTTT
cdr3_aa: CAISEGQGAGTEAFF

clone_size: NA
j_call: TRBJ2-7
cdr3_length: 12
v_call: TRBV6-2/TRBV6-3
d_call: NA
cdr3_nt: TGTGCCAGCAGCCCTTACTCCTACGAGCAGTACTTC
cdr3_aa: CASSPYSYEQYF

clone_size: NA
j_call: TRBJ2-2
cdr3_length: 18
v_call: TRBV15
d_call: NA
cdr3_nt: TGTGCCACCAGCAGAGGGTCCCGACAGATAATAAACACCGGGGAGCTGTTTTTT
cdr3_aa: CATSRGSRQIINTGELFF

clone_size: NA
j_call: TRBJ2-2
cdr3_length: 15
v_call: TRBV18
d_call: TRBD1
cdr3_nt: TGTGCCAGCACAACGACAGGGGTGAACACCGGGGAGCTGTTTTTT
cdr3_aa: CASTTTGVNTGELFF

clone_size: NA
j_call: TRBJ2-4
cdr3_length: 18
v_call: TRBV7-2
d_call: NA
cdr3_nt: TGTGCCAGCAGCCTACCCCGACAGGACAGACGAGCCAAAAACATTCAGTACTTC
cdr3_aa: CASSLPRQDRRAKNIQYF

clone_size: NA
j_call: TRBJ1-2
cdr3_length: 14
v_call: TRBV5-6
d_call: NA
cdr3_nt: TGTGCCAGCAGCTTGGGGCAGGTGGTTTATGGCTACACCTTC
cdr3_aa: CASSLGQVVYGYTF

clone_size: NA
j_call: TRBJ2-7
cdr3_length: 13
v_call: TRBV7-9
d_call: NA
cdr3_nt: TGTGCCAGCAGCCCACAGGTTTCCTACGAGCAGTACTTC
cdr3_aa: CASSPQVSYEQYF

clone_size: NA
j_call: TRBJ2-7
cdr3_length: 15
v_call: TRBV4-1
d_call: NA
cdr3_nt: TGCGCCAGCAGCCAAGATCAGGGTTTGGCTTTCGAGCAGTACTTC
cdr3_aa: CASSQDQGLAFEQYF

clone_size: NA
j_call: TRBJ1-4
cdr3_length: 16
v_call: TRBV7-9
d_call: TRBD1
cdr3_nt: TGTGCCAGCAGCCCGCGGTGGGACAGGGTGGATGAAAAACTGTTTTTT
cdr3_aa: CASSPRWDRVDEKLFF

clone_size: NA
j_call: TRBJ2-7
cdr3_length: 13
v_call: TRBV7-9
d_call: TRBD1
cdr3_nt: TGTGCCAGCAGCCCCGACAGGGAACACGAGCAGTACTTC
cdr3_aa: CASSPDREHEQYF

clone_size: NA
j_call: TRBJ2-1
cdr3_length: 17
v_call: TRBV4-1
d_call: TRBD2
cdr3_nt: TGCGCCAGCAGCCAAGGGCTAGCGGGGGGTTACTACAATGAGCAGTTCTTC
cdr3_aa: CASSQGLAGGYYNEQFF

clone_size: once
j_call: TRBJ2-2
cdr3_length: 16
v_call: TRBV19
d_call: TRBD2
cdr3_nt: TGTGCCAGTAGTCACTTAGCGGGGGGGAACACCGGGGAGCTGTTTTTT
cdr3_aa: CASSHLAGGNTGELFF

clone_size: NA
j_call: TRBJ2-3
cdr3_length: 13
v_call: TRBV4-3
d_call: NA
cdr3_nt: TGCGCCAGCAGCCAAGCGGTAGAAGATACGCAGTATTTT
cdr3_aa: CASSQAVEDTQYF

clone_size: NA
j_call: TRBJ2-5
cdr3_length: 14
v_call: TRBV14
d_call: TRBD1
cdr3_nt: TGTGCCAGCAGCCGGAAGGGACAGTTGATGACCCAGTACTTC
cdr3_aa: CASSRKGQLMTQYF

clone_size: NA
j_call: TRBJ2-7
cdr3_length: 14
v_call: TRBV14
d_call: NA
cdr3_nt: TGTGCCAGCAGCCAAGGGATCAGGGGCATGGCGCAGTACTTC
cdr3_aa: CASSQGIRGMAQYF

clone_size: NA
j_call: TRBJ1-2
cdr3_length: 13
v_call: TRBV5-4
d_call: NA
cdr3_nt: TGTGCCAGCAGCTTGGAGGCGGGTTATGGCTACACCTTC
cdr3_aa: CASSLEAGYGYTF

clone_size: NA
j_call: TRBJ1-6
cdr3_length: 17
v_call: TRBV21-1
d_call: NA
cdr3_nt: TGTGCCAGCAGCAGTAAGACAGCTCTCTCCTATAATTCACCCCTCCACTTT
cdr3_aa: CASSSKTALSYNSPLHF

clone_size: NA
j_call: TRBJ1-1
cdr3_length: 14
v_call: TRBV19
d_call: NA
cdr3_nt: TGTGCCAGTAGTGTCGGAGGGGGGGACACTGAAGCTTTCTTT
cdr3_aa: CASSVGGGDTEAFF

clone_size: NA
j_call: TRBJ2-1
cdr3_length: 14
v_call: TRBV11-1
d_call: NA
cdr3_nt: TGTGCCAGCAGCTTAGCCAGGGCTCTCAATGAGCAGTTCTTC
cdr3_aa: CASSLARALNEQFF

clone_size: NA
j_call: TRBJ1-2
cdr3_length: 14
v_call: TRBV7-2
d_call: NA
cdr3_nt: TGTGCCAGCAGCCTAGGGGGGGGTAACTATGGCTACACCTTC
cdr3_aa: CASSLGGGNYGYTF

clone_size: NA
j_call: TRBJ1-4
cdr3_length: 14
v_call: TRBV15
d_call: TRBD1
cdr3_nt: TGTGCCACCAGCAGGACAGGGGTATTTGAAAAACTGTTTTTT
cdr3_aa: CATSRTGVFEKLFF

clone_size: NA
j_call: TRBJ1-2
cdr3_length: 14
v_call: TRBV10-2
d_call: TRBD1
cdr3_nt: TGCGCCAGCACAAGCCGGGACAGGTACTATGGCTACACCTTC
cdr3_aa: CASTSRDRYYGYTF

clone_size: NA
j_call: TRBJ2-6
cdr3_length: 16
v_call: TRBV18
d_call: TRBD1
cdr3_nt: TGTGCCAGCTCACCCGACAGGGTCCCTGGGGCCAACGTCCTGACTTTC
cdr3_aa: CASSPDRVPGANVLTF